The clone carrying this T cell receptor (beta chain) came up a few times. Its antigen is still unknown. The sample originates from a study of T cells in Graves' hyperthyroidism and ophthalmopathy. Uncontrolled infection, other autoimmune disease, pregnancy or lactation disqualified patients from enrolment. In germline, CDR1 is SEHNR, CDR2 FQNEAQ (reference sequence). CDR3 length: 13 residues. V gave up 9 bases and J gave up 5 bases; unmatched junction bases: 6. Amplified TCR beta CDR3 regions derived from RNA transcripts. During a first-round RT-PCR of the TCR CDR3, the HTBI primer set was used. In TCRdb, the multiplex PCR reads were re-called with MiXCR into one record per CDR3 protein. Among approximately 620,000 distinct CDR3 sequences, over 11% were seen once, and the ten largest hold almost 6%. Study-level results: Most clonotypes that expanded in the thyroid above 0.001 also showed up in blood.

The TCR comes from a woman in her 30s with Graves' hyperthyroidism that later progressed to Graves' ophthalmopathy. Sequencing was done on a sample of blood. The rearrangement uses TRBV7-9 and TRBJ2-7; TRBD1 agrees at 11 bases. The CDR3 region is CASFRTGGDEQYF. The CDR3, as DNA: TGTGCCAGTTTCAGGACAGGGGGCGACGAGCAGTACTTC.